The rows below give T cell receptor beta chains drawn from one sample of a study of early stage breast cancer tumors. The data were produced by immunoSEQ multiplex PCR, yet TCRdb's version contains in-frame clones alone and is incomplete. In the table there are about 51,000 clones, around four fifths of which are singletons. The sequenced material came from blood. The receptor source for this set is a person aged 35-55 years with breast cancer. The conserved cysteine and the conserved F or W are not part of the CDR3 here.

J: TRBJ2-7
V: TRBV6-5
CDR3: ASSLNSYEQY

J: TRBJ2-3
V: TRBV15
CDR3: ATTTARSATDTQY

J: TRBJ1-2
V: TRBV18
CDR3: ASSEGQGSNYGYT

J: TRBJ2-4
V: TRBV6-1
CDR3: ASSDWELAGQY

J: TRBJ2-1
V: TRBV27
CDR3: ASSLRRLAGGYNEQF

J: TRBJ1-2
V: TRBV6-1
CDR3: ANSEVGYGYT

J: TRBJ2-1
V: TRBV7-3
CDR3: ASSSGASNEQF

J: TRBJ1-1
V: TRBV27
CDR3: ASSLSAGWGTEAF

J: TRBJ2-5
V: TRBV5-1
CDR3: ASSKNLDRVETQY

J: TRBJ1-2
V: TRBV6-6
CDR3: ASSYSNRGLVYT

J: TRBJ1-3
V: TRBV19
CDR3: ATSATGENTIY

J: TRBJ2-1
V: TRBV9
CDR3: ASSVGTQSYNEQF

J: TRBJ2-7
V: TRBV9
CDR3: ASSVVRWQVCYEQY

J: TRBJ2-1
V: TRBV5-4
CDR3: ASSPYVLADKYNEQF

J: TRBJ1-2
V: TRBV2
CDR3: ASRLGRAPNYGYT

J: TRBJ2-7
V: TRBV19
CDR3: ASSLTGGSYEQY

J: TRBJ1-5
V: TRBV4-1
CDR3: ASSQDRGNQPQH

J: TRBJ1-2
V: TRBV11-3
CDR3: ASSLDPRGSASGGYT

J: TRBJ1-5
V: TRBV7-8
CDR3: ASSLGGTEYSNQPQH

J: TRBJ2-7
V: TRBV6-4
CDR3: ASSSPQVTTFYEQY

J: TRBJ2-3
V: TRBV9
CDR3: ASSRTNINTVDTQY

J: TRBJ2-2
V: TRBV30
CDR3: AWIRTSGSLGELF

J: TRBJ2-7
V: TRBV28
CDR3: ASSLTGLGYEQY

J: TRBJ1-1
V: TRBV28
CDR3: ASSLLNQENTEAF

J: TRBJ2-2
V: TRBV2
CDR3: ARERANTGELF

J: TRBJ2-7
V: TRBV5-1
CDR3: ASSGTGSSYEQY

J: TRBJ2-1
V: TRBV6-1
CDR3: ASSETPQLGDEQF

J: TRBJ2-3
V: TRBV7-3
CDR3: ASSRTGTHTDTQY

J: TRBJ2-7
V: TRBV11-2
CDR3: ASSLGRGSYEQY

J: TRBJ2-5
V: TRBV6-1
CDR3: ASSDVETQY

J: TRBJ2-3
V: TRBV12-5
CDR3: ASPGGRPQVRDTQY